This passage covers 8 T cell receptor beta chains from one sample sequenced in a study of T cell responses to AZD1222 COVID-19 vaccine. Clones were sequenced by immunoSEQ multiplex PCR, and TCRdb holds only the in-frame ones, with some missing. This repertoire shows 95,000 to 120,000 clones, around 90% found once; its top ten account for about 3%. Here the sequenced sample was peripheral blood, taken on day 0 of MenACWY control vaccination. Receptors were obtained from an adult in good health.

The chain joins TRBV10-3 to TRBJ2-7; 10 nucleotides line up with TRBD1. With V trimmed by 6 bases and J by 0 bases, 5 bases remained unmatched. CDR3 size: 15 residues. The germline V gene has CDR1 ENHRY and CDR2 SYGVKD. The CDR3 loop reads CAISQGTGVSYEQYF. CDR3 nucleotide sequence: TGTGCCATCAGCCAAGGGACAGGGGTCTCCTACGAGCAGTACTTC.

This chain uses TRBV7-8 with TRBJ2-5; no definite D call. CDR3 size: 14 residues. In germline, CDR1 is SGHVS, CDR2 FQNEAQ. The V end lost 1 base, the J end lost 0 bases, and 6 bases lay between the germline ends. The CDR3 loop reads CASSLETDQETQYF. Here the CDR3 DNA reads TGTGCCAGCAGCTTAGAGACGGACCAAGAGACCCAGTACTTC.

The genes are TRBV4-1 and TRBJ2-6, with D possibly called TRBD1 or TRBD2 (5 bases each). The CDR3 runs to 21 residues. The germline V gene has CDR1 MGHRA and CDR2 YSYEKL. Trimming shortened V by 2 bases and J by 4 bases, and 27 bases separated the two germline ends. For the CDR3, the DNA is TGCGCCAGCAGCCAACCGGGTTTGAGAGGGGCTGTTCTGAAGGGGGCCAACGTCCTGACTTTC. This encodes CASSQPGLRGAVLKGANVLTF.

The gene calls are TRBV7-9 and TRBJ1-1; 8 nucleotides align to TRBD1. The junction had 10 bases not matched to a gene; V was cut back by 5 bases and J by 5 bases. CDR3 size: 15 residues. Germline CDR1 and CDR2: SEHNR and FQNEAQ (reference sequence). This chain's CDR3 is CASSHGQGGGTEAFF. The DNA of the CDR3 is TGTGCCAGCAGCCATGGACAGGGCGGAGGGACTGAAGCTTTCTTT.

In this sample, this clone turned up once. This rearrangement joins TRBV7-9 to TRBJ2-5; D is possibly TRBD1 (5 bases). Trimming shortened V by 5 bases and J by 7 bases, and 8 bases separated the two germline ends. The CDR3 consists of 11 residues. The germline CDR1 and CDR2 sequences are SEHNR and FQNEAQ (reference sequence). DNA of the CDR3: TGTGCCAGCAGCAGTACAGGGACCCAGTACTTC. Translating it yields CASSSTGTQYF. The full variable domain, in which reference TRBV7-9 and TRBJ2-5 provide the parts outside the CDR3, is DTGVSQNPRHKITKRGQNVTFRCDPISEHNRLYWYRQTLGQGPEFLTYFQNEAQLEKSRLLSDRFSAERPKGSFSTLEIQRTEQGDSAMYLCASSSTGTQYFGPGTRLLVL.

V usage is TRBV27 and J usage is TRBJ2-1; the D is unclear. V lost 5 bases and J 8 bases, leaving 7 bases between the germline ends. The CDR3 loop spans 11 amino acids. Germline CDR1 and CDR2: MNHEY and SMNVEV (reference sequence). The chain's CDR3 is CASSPGYEQFF. CDR3 nucleotides: TGTGCCAGCAGTCCCGGGTATGAGCAGTTCTTC.

The rearrangement uses TRBV28 and TRBJ1-5; TRBD1 aligns across 8 bases. The germline CDR1 and CDR2 sequences are MDHEN and SYDVKM. With V trimmed by 6 bases and J by 5 bases, 3 bases remained unmatched. The CDR3 has 13 residues. CDR3 coding DNA: TGTGCCAGCAGGGGACAGGACTATCAGCCCCAGCATTTT. Translating it yields CASRGQDYQPQHF.

The chain links TRBV30 to TRBJ1-5; the match to TRBD1 covers 8 bases. V lost 4 bases, J lost 4 bases, and 9 bases stayed unmatched. The CDR3 loop spans 15 amino acids. The germline V gene encodes CDR1 GTSNPN and CDR2 SVGIG (reference sequence). Here the CDR3 reads CAWTRTDRANQPQHF. The CDR3 DNA is TGTGCCTGGACCCGGACGGACAGGGCAAATCAGCCCCAGCATTTT.